The rows below give T cell receptor beta chains drawn from one sample of a study of blood T cells in healthy people across ages. One entry per CDR3 protein, called by TCRdb with MiXCR from the 5' RACE reads. There are some 1.5 million distinct CDR3 sequences in the sample; 28% occur only once, and 7.7% lies in the top ten. The sample was blood. Every receptor here comes from a woman aged 25 to 39 in good health. Both conserved end residues are part of each CDR3. The order of the fields is J gene, V gene, clone size, D gene, CDR3 DNA, CDR3 protein. A D gene is named only where the DNA matches it firmly. Clone size, where shown, is once, few, many, or a class for clones that have expanded.

>TRBJ2-7|TRBV18|.|TRBD1
TGTGCCAGCTCACCACTCCCGGGACAGGGATTGATCGAGCAGTACTTC
CASSPLPGQGLIEQYF
>TRBJ2-5|TRBV20-1|.|.
TGCGGTGCTAGAAGGACAGCTCAAGAGACCCAGTACTTC
CGARRTAQETQYF
>TRBJ2-1|TRBV12-3/TRBV12-4|.|TRBD2
TGTGCCAGCAGATTCGGGACTAGCTATGTTGGGAATGAGCAGTTCTTC
CASRFGTSYVGNEQFF
>TRBJ1-1|TRBV29-1|.|.
TGCAGGGTCCTTGGACAGCCCACTGAAGCTTTCTTT
CRVLGQPTEAFF
>TRBJ1-2|TRBV5-5|.|.
TGTGCCAGCAGCCGGGACACCTGGGCCGATGGGGGCTACACCTTC
CASSRDTWADGGYTF
>TRBJ1-2|TRBV20-1|once|TRBD1
TGCAGTGCTACCGACAGGGTTGGGGGCTACACCTTC
CSATDRVGGYTF
>TRBJ2-7|TRBV6-6|few|TRBD2
TGTGCCAGCAGTTACTCGTCCGTAGCGGGGGCCTACGAGCAGTACTTC
CASSYSSVAGAYEQYF
>TRBJ2-3|TRBV20-1|.|TRBD2
TGCAGTGCTCGTGGGACTAGCGGGGCGACAGATACGCAGTATTTT
CSARGTSGATDTQYF
>TRBJ1-2|TRBV6-6|.|.
TGTGCCAGCAGTTACCTAGGGACTCGGAACTATGGCTACACCTTC
CASSYLGTRNYGYTF
>TRBJ2-5|TRBV12-3/TRBV12-4|few|.
TGTGCCAGCAGTTCGCTCTCCCCAAGCGATGAGCAGTACTTC
CASSSLSPSDEQYF
>TRBJ1-2|TRBV7-6|many|.
TGTGCCAGCAGCTTAGGGGCCCGGGACATAGACTATGGCTACACCTTC
CASSLGARDIDYGYTF
>TRBJ1-5|TRBV15|few|.
TGTGCCACCAGCAGGGTGGGGAATAGCAATCGGCCCCAGCATTTT
CATSRVGNSNRPQHF
>TRBJ2-5|TRBV3-1|many|TRBD2
TGCGCCAGCAGCCAAGATTTAGCGGGACAAGAGACCCAGTACTTC
CASSQDLAGQETQYF
>TRBJ2-1|TRBV5-1|once|.
TGCGCCAGCAGAAAGGACGTAATACAGGAGACCCAGTTCTTC
CASRKDVIQETQFF
>TRBJ2-4|TRBV13|.|.
TGTGCCAGCAAGGAAACAGGGAAAAACATTCAGTACTTC
CASKETGKNIQYF
>TRBJ2-3|TRBV9|few|.
TGTGCCAGCAGCCCGGTGGGAGCCAGCACAGATACGCAGTATTTT
CASSPVGASTDTQYF
>TRBJ2-5|TRBV7-9|few|TRBD1
TGTGCCAGCAGCCCAGCCCGGACAGGGACCTTTCAAGAGACCCAGTACTTC
CASSPARTGTFQETQYF
>TRBJ1-1|TRBV10-3|.|TRBD1
TGTGCCATCAGTACAGGGGGAAATACTGAAGCTTTCTTT
CAISTGGNTEAFF
>TRBJ2-7|TRBV7-9|.|TRBD1
TGTGCCTGCAGCTCGCAGGGGACAGGGAGGTTCGAGCAGTACTTC
CACSSQGTGRFEQYF
>TRBJ1-2|TRBV27|.|TRBD1
TGTGCCAGCAGTTTCTCCGGGACAGGCAGGAAGGGCTACACCTTC
CASSFSGTGRKGYTF
>TRBJ2-3|TRBV4-1|few|TRBD2
TGCGCCAGCAGCATGACTAGCGGAGGCACAGATACGCAGTATTTT
CASSMTSGGTDTQYF
>TRBJ2-1|TRBV12-3/TRBV12-4|.|.
TGTGCCAGCAGTTTAATGGCTTCGGGTGAGCAGTTCTTC
CASSLMASGEQFF
>TRBJ2-1|TRBV4-3|many|.
TGCGCCAGCAGCTTGCGGGATAGGGACAATGAGCAGTTCTTC
CASSLRDRDNEQFF
>TRBJ1-4|TRBV5-1|few|.
TGCGCCAGCACCGAGGACGTAGGTGAAAAACTGTTTTTT
CASTEDVGEKLFF
>TRBJ2-5|TRBV5-1|.|.
TGCGCCAGCAGCTCATACACAAGCGAGGAGACCCAGTACTTC
CASSSYTSEETQYF
>TRBJ2-4|TRBV6-6|few|.
TGTGCCAGCAGAGAGGGGGGGGGGAAAAACATTCAGTACTTC
CASREGGGKNIQYF
>TRBJ2-7|TRBV20-1|.|.
TGCAGTGCTAGCTTGGGGGCTTCAAGCCCTCATAGCTCCTACGAGCAGTACTTC
CSASLGASSPHSSYEQYF
>TRBJ1-5|TRBV12-3/TRBV12-4|many|.
TGTGCCAGCAGTTTAACCGAGAATCAGCCCCAGCATTTT
CASSLTENQPQHF
>TRBJ2-1|TRBV15|once|.
TGTGCCACCAGCAGAGCGAGTAGCGGTTACAATGAGCAGTTCTTC
CATSRASSGYNEQFF
>TRBJ1-2|TRBV19|.|TRBD1
TGTGCCAGTAGTGCTTCACAGGGGGGCTATGGCTACACCTTC
CASSASQGGYGYTF
>TRBJ1-5|TRBV20-1|.|.
TGCAGTGCTACACAGGAGGGTTACAATCAGCCCCAGCATTTT
CSATQEGYNQPQHF
>TRBJ2-7|TRBV24-1|.|TRBD1
TGTGCCACCAGTGATTACAGGGGGCCCTACGAGCAGTACTTC
CATSDYRGPYEQYF
>TRBJ2-1|TRBV3-1|.|.
TGTGCCAGCAGCCAAGAATTTTACTGGGGCGGCGGGAAAGACAATGAGCAGTTCTTC
CASSQEFYWGGGKDNEQFF
>TRBJ2-1|TRBV20-1|.|TRBD2
TGCAGTGCCCTGGGACTAGCGGCCTTCGGGGAGCAGTTCTTC
CSALGLAAFGEQFF
>TRBJ1-6|TRBV4-3|.|.
TGCGCCAGCAGCCAAGATCCGGACAGTAATTCACCCCTCCACTTT
CASSQDPDSNSPLHF
>TRBJ2-1|TRBV10-1|.|.
TGCGCCAGCAGTGACTGGAACGACAATGAGCAGTTCTTC
CASSDWNDNEQFF
>TRBJ1-2|TRBV7-2|few|.
TGTGCCAGCAGCCCCTATGGAGCGAGCTATGGCTACACCTTC
CASSPYGASYGYTF
>TRBJ1-5|TRBV20-1|few|.
TGCAGTGCTAGAGCCGGGTTCTCCCCTTATAGCAATCAGCCCCAGCATTTT
CSARAGFSPYSNQPQHF
>TRBJ2-3|TRBV5-4|.|TRBD2
TGTGCCAGCAGCTTCCCGTCGGGGGGGCGCGGTACGCAGTATTTT
CASSFPSGGRGTQYF
>TRBJ2-1|TRBV5-1|.|TRBD2
TGCGCCAGCAGCTTGGCACTAGCGGGGGGGGGTCAGTTCTTC
CASSLALAGGGQFF
>TRBJ1-2|TRBV20-1|many|TRBD1
TGCAGTGCTACCTTGACAGGGGCGGATGGCTACACCTTC
CSATLTGADGYTF
>TRBJ1-1|TRBV6-5|many|TRBD1
TGTGCCAGCAGCTACTCCAGGGGGACTGAAGCTTTCTTT
CASSYSRGTEAFF
>TRBJ2-1|TRBV24-1|.|TRBD2
TGTGCCACCTCAAGGGGGGGACTAGGATTAGATGAGCAGTTCTTC
CATSRGGLGLDEQFF
>TRBJ2-1|TRBV9|.|TRBD1
TGTGCCAGCAGCGTAACTCCGGGACAGGGGTACAATGAGCAGTTCTTC
CASSVTPGQGYNEQFF
>TRBJ2-1|TRBV5-5|.|.
TGTGCCAGCAGCTTGACCCGACAGAAATCCTACAATGAGCAGTTCTTC
CASSLTRQKSYNEQFF
>TRBJ2-3|TRBV20-1|.|TRBD2
TGCAGTGGTACGGGGGGTCCGGATGAAGATACGCAGTATTTT
CSGTGGPDEDTQYF
>TRBJ2-6|TRBV9|.|.
TGTTCCAGCAGCGTAGGAGCAGGGGTCGGGGCCAACGTCCTGACTTTC
CSSSVGAGVGANVLTF
>TRBJ2-5|TRBV4-3|.|TRBD2
TGCGCCAGCAGCCACAGCGGGAGAGGATACAATGAGCGGTACTTC
CASSHSGRGYNERYF
>TRBJ2-5|TRBV5-1|.|.
TGCGCCAGCAGCTTGGCCAGGAATCGGGAGACCCAGTACTTC
CASSLARNRETQYF
>TRBJ1-2|TRBV10-2|few|TRBD1
TGCGCCAGCAGTGCAACGACAGGGAAGCCTGGGGGCTACACCTTC
CASSATTGKPGGYTF
>TRBJ2-7|TRBV10-3|many|.
TGTGCCATCAGTACGAGGAACCCCGCCTACGAGCAGTACTTC
CAISTRNPAYEQYF
>TRBJ1-4|TRBV20-1|many|.
TGCAGTGCTAGCCCGATCACATTTGCAACTAATGAAAAACTGTTTTTT
CSASPITFATNEKLFF
>TRBJ1-3|TRBV5-1|few|.
TGCGCCAGCAGCCCGGCTGACTCTGGAAACACCATATATTTT
CASSPADSGNTIYF